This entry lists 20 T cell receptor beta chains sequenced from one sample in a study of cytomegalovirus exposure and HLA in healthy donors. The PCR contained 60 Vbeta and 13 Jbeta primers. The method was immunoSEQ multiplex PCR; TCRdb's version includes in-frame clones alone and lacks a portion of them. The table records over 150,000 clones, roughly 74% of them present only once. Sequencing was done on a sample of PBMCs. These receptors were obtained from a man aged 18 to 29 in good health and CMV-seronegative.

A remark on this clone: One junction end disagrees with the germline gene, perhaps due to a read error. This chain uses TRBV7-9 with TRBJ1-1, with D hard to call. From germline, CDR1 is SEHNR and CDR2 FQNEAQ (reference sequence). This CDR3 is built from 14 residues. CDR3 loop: CSSSLFPGNTEAFF. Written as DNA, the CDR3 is TGTTCCAGCAGCTTATTCCCGGGAAACACTGAAGCTTTCTTT.

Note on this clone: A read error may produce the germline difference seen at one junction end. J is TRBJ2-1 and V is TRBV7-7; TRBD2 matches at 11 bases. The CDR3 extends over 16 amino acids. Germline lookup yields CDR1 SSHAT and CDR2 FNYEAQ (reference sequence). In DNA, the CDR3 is TGTGCTAGCAGCTTATCCCTAGCGGGGGGATACAATGAGCAGTTCTTC. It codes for CASSLSLAGGYNEQFF.

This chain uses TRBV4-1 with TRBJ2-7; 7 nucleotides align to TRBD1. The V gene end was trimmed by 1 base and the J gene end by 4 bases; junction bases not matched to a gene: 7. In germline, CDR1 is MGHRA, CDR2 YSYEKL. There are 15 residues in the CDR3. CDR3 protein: CASSQVWTGAYEQYV. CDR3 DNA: TGCGCCAGCAGCCAAGTGTGGACAGGTGCTTACGAGCAGTACGTC.

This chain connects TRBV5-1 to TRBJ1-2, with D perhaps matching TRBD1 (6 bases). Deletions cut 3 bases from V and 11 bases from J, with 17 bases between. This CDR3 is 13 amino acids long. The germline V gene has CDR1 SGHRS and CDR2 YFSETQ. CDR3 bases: TGCGCCAGCAGCTCCGCGGCAGGGGATTGGTACACCTTC. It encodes CASSSAAGDWYTF.

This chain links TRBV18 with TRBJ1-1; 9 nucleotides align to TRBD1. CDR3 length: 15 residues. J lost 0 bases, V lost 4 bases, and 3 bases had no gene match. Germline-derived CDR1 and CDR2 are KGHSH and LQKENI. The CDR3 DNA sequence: TGTGCCAGCTCACGAGGACAGGGGTTGAACACTGAAGCTTTCTTT. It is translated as CASSRGQGLNTEAFF.

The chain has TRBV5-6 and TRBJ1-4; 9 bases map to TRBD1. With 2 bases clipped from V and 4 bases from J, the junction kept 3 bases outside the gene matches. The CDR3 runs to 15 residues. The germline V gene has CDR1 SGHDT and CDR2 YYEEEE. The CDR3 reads CASSFRQGDNEKLFF. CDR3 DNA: TGTGCCAGCAGCTTCAGACAGGGGGATAATGAAAAACTGTTTTTT.

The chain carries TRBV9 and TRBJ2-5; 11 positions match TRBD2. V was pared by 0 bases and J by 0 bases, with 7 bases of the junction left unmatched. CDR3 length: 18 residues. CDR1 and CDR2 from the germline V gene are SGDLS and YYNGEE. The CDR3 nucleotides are TGTGCCAGCAGCGTAGCTCCCCCGGGACTAGCGGACCAAGAGACCCAGTACTTC. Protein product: CASSVAPPGLADQETQYF.

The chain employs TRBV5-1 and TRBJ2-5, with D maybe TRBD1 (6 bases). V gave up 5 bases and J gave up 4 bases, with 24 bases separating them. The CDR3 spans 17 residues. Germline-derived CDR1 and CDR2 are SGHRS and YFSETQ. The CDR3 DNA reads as TGCGCCAGCAGAGAGGTGGGCCCCAGGGGATCCCGAGAGACCCAGTACTTC. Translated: CASREVGPRGSRETQYF.

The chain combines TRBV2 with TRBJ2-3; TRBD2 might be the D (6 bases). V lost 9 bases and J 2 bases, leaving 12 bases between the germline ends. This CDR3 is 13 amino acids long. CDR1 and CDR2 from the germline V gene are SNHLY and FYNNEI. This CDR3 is CARGGGNTDTQYF. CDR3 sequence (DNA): TGTGCCAGAGGAGGAGGGAACACAGATACGCAGTATTTT.

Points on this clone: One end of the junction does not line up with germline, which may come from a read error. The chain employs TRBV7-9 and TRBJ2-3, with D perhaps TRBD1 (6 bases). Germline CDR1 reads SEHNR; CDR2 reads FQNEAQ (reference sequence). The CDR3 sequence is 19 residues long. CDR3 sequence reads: CSSSDFRGLRRASTDTQYF. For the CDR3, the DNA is TGTTCCAGCAGCGATTTCAGGGGTTTGCGGAGAGCTAGCACAGATACGCAGTATTTT.

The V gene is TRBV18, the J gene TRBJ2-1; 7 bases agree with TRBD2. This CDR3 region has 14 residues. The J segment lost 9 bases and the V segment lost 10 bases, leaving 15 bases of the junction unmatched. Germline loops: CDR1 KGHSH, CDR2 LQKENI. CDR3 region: CANSQVGGTFEQFF. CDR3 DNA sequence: TGTGCCAACTCTCAAGTGGGGGGGACCTTTGAGCAGTTCTTC. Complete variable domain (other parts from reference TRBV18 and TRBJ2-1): NAGVMQNPRHLVRRRGQEARLRCSPMKGHSHVYWYRQLPEEGLKFMVYLQKENIIDESGMPKERFSAEFPKEGPSILRIQQVVRGDSAAYFCANSQVGGTFEQFFGPGTRLTVL.

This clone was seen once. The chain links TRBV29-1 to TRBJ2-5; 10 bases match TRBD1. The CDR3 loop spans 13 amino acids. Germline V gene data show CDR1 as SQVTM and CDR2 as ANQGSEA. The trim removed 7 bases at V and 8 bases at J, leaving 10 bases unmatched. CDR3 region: CSAEGQGWGTQYF. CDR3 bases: TGCAGCGCCGAGGGACAGGGGTGGGGTACCCAGTACTTC.

The CDR3 region has the DNA TGCGCCAGCAGCTTGGGACAGGGGCTAGCTTTCTTT. Translating it yields CASSLGQGLAFF. The chain joins TRBV5-1 to TRBJ1-1, with 8 bases fitting TRBD1. This CDR3 is 12 amino acids long. The J segment lost 10 bases and the V segment lost 0 bases, leaving 2 bases of the junction unmatched. Germline V lookup: CDR1 SGHRS, CDR2 YFSETQ.

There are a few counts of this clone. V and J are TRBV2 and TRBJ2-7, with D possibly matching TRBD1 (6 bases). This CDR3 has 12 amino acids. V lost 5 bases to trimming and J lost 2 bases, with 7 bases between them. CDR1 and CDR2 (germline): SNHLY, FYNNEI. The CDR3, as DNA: TGTGCCAGCAGTACAGGGACCTACGAGCAGTACGTC. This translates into CASSTGTYEQYV.

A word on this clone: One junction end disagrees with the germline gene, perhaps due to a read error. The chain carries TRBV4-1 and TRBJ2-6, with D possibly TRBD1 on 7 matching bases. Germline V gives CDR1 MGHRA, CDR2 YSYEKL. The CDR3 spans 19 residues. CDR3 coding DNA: TGCGCCAGCAGCCAAGAAGGCTGGCAGGGGGGCTCAGGGGCCAACGGCCTGACTTTC. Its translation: CASSQEGWQGGSGANGLTF.

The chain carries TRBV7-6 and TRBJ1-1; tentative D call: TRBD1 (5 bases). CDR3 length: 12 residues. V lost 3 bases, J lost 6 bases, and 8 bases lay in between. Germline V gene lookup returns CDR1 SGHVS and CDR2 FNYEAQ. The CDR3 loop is CASSLQGAEAFF. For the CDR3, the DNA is TGTGCCAGCAGCTTGCAAGGGGCTGAAGCTTTCTTT.

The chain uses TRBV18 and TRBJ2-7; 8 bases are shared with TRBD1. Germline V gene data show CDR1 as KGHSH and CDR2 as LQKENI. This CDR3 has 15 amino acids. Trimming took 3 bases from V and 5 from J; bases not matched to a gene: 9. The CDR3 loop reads CASSPTGQGVHEQYF. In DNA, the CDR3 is TGTGCCAGCTCACCTACCGGACAGGGTGTCCACGAGCAGTACTTC.

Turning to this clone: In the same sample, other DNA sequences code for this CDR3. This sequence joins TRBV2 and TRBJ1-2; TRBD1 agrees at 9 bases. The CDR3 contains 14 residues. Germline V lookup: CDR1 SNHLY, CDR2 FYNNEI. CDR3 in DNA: TGTGCTAGCGCCGAACAGGGGGCGACTCGGGGCTACACCTTC. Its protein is CASAEQGATRGYTF.

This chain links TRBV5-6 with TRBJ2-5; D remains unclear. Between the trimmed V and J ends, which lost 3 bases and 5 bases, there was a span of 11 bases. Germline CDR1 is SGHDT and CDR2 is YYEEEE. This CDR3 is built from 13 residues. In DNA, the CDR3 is TGTGCCAGCAGCTACCCTAGTGGGGAGACCCAGTACTTC. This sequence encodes CASSYPSGETQYF.

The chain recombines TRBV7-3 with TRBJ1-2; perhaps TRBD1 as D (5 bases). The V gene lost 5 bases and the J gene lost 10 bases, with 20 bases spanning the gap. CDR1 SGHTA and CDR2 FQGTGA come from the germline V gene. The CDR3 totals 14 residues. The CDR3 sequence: CASSLPPLRVDYTF. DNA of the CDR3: TGTGCCAGCAGCCTCCCCCCCCTCAGGGTCGACTACACCTTC.